Shown below are 18 T cell receptor beta chains from a single sample sequenced in a study of blood T cell repertoires in COVID-19. Data came from immunoSEQ multiplex PCR; TCRdb stores just in-frame clones and leaves some out. The sample has 120,000 or so clones; approximately 70% are singletons. The sample taken for sequencing was peripheral blood. These receptor sequences come from a human donor with acute or convalescent COVID-19. The donor label of this sample is uncertain.

CDR3 residues: CAWSVGFGETQYF. The CDR3 DNA reads as TGTGCCTGGAGTGTCGGGTTCGGGGAGACCCAGTACTTC. The J gene is TRBJ2-5, the V gene TRBV30; D is unresolved. This CDR3 contains 13 residues. From germline, CDR1 is GTSNPN and CDR2 SVGIG (reference sequence). V was trimmed by 0 bases and J by 5 bases, leaving 10 bases between them.

This clone was detected only a few times. The chain links TRBV27 to TRBJ1-2, with D possibly matching TRBD1 (6 bases). The CDR3 is 15 amino acids. The germline V gene encodes CDR1 MNHEY and CDR2 SMNVEV (reference sequence). V was trimmed by 6 bases and J by 1 base, leaving 15 bases between them. CDR3 bases: TGTGCCAGCAGGATCGCCGGGACACTTAACTATGGCTACACCTTC. It codes for CASRIAGTLNYGYTF.

This clone has more than one count but fewer than ten. The chain is built from TRBV4-1 and TRBJ2-7; possible D gene TRBD1, 6 bases. The CDR3 is 14 amino acids. CDR1 MGHRA and CDR2 YSYEKL come from the germline V gene. V lost 4 bases, J lost 4 bases, and 14 bases lay in between. CDR3 sequence (DNA): TGCGCCAGCAGCCGTCAGACAGGCGGTTACGAGCAGTACTTC. Encoded protein: CASSRQTGGYEQYF.

This chain connects TRBV3-1 (or the pseudogene TRBV3-2) to TRBJ2-3; no clear D. Germline V lookup: CDR1 LGHDT, CDR2 YNNKEL (reference sequence). The CDR3 has 17 residues. With 1 base removed from V and 3 bases from J, the gap between germline ends came to 17 bases. The DNA for the CDR3 is TGTGCCAGCAGCCAAGGTATAAGACTGGCCCGTACAGATACGCAGTATTTT. Translated, it gives CASSQGIRLARTDTQYF.

This clone appeared a few times. This sequence joins TRBV20-1 and TRBJ2-5; weak D call: TRBD2 (6 bases). The V gene lost 3 bases and the J gene lost 5 bases, with 13 bases spanning the gap. Germline values: CDR1 DFQATT, CDR2 SNEGSKA (reference sequence). The CDR3 is 13 amino acids. The CDR3 bases are TGCAGTGCTAGTTTCGGTCTAGCGGAGACCCAGTACTTC. Its protein product is CSASFGLAETQYF.

This clone has a handful of counts. The chain joins TRBV6-5 to TRBJ1-1; no firm D call. Germline CDR1 MNHEY, CDR2 SVGAGI. V lost 6 bases and J lost 0, with 8 bases in between. The CDR3 is 13 residues long. The CDR3 DNA reads TGTGCCAGCAGGGTCCTACTGAACACTGAAGCTTTCTTT. Translation gives CASRVLLNTEAFF.

This rearrangement joins TRBV24-1 to TRBJ1-5, with D hard to call. V was shortened by 0 bases and J by 3 bases, with 11 bases between the two germline ends. The CDR3 is 16 residues long. Germline V CDR1 and CDR2: KGHDR, SFDVKD. The CDR3 spells CATSDLRQVHNQPQHF. CDR3 DNA: TGTGCCACCAGTGATTTGCGGCAGGTACACAATCAGCCCCAGCATTTT.

As DNA, the CDR3 is TGTGCCAGCAGCTTACGGGGACAGATAACCGGGGAGCTGTTTTTT. Its protein product is CASSLRGQITGELFF. This chain uses TRBV7-9 with TRBJ2-2; 7 bases are shared with TRBD1. With 2 bases clipped from V and 5 bases from J, the junction kept 5 bases outside the gene matches. The germline V gene has CDR1 SEHNR and CDR2 FQNEAQ (reference sequence). This CDR3 is 15 amino acids long.

The chain links TRBV5-4 to TRBJ1-1, with D tentatively TRBD1 (5 bases). Germline loops: CDR1 SGHNT, CDR2 YYREEE (reference sequence). The CDR3 is made up of 16 amino acids. V shed 0 bases and J shed 6 bases, with 18 bases lying between them. CDR3 sequence: CASSLGAGRVLPEAFF. CDR3 DNA sequence: TGTGCCAGCAGCTTGGGGGCAGGGAGGGTACTCCCTGAAGCTTTCTTT.

A few counts support this clone. The chain combines TRBV5-1 with TRBJ2-7; 11 bases map to TRBD2. Per germline, CDR1 SGHRS and CDR2 YFSETQ. The V gene end was trimmed by 2 bases and the J gene end by 0 bases; junction bases not matched to a gene: 7. The CDR3 extends over 17 amino acids. CDR3 in DNA: TGCGCCAGCAGCTTAGGGCTAGCGGGGGGTTACTCCTACGAGCAGTACTTC. Translation: CASSLGLAGGYSYEQYF.

This clone has a count of ten or more. The chain links TRBV7-2 to TRBJ1-1; 7 bases are shared with TRBD1. Germline values: CDR1 SGHTA, CDR2 FQGNSA. The CDR3 length is 13 residues. Germline trimming cut 4 bases from V and 6 bases from J; bases unmatched to any gene: 5. DNA of the CDR3: TGTGCCAGCAGCTCCAGAACAGGGGCTGAAGCTTTCTTT. Residues: CASSSRTGAEAFF.

This chain joins TRBV21-1 and TRBJ2-7; TRBD2 is the table's D call and was not checked against the DNA. TRBV21-1 corresponds to a pseudogene. This CDR3 contains 14 residues. In DNA form, the CDR3 reads TGTGCCAGCAGCAACGGGGGTGGCTCCTACGAGCAGTACGTC. Translation: CASSNGGGSYEQYV.

The rearrangement links TRBV4-1 to TRBJ1-5, with unresolved D. This CDR3 region has 14 residues. Germline V gives CDR1 MGHRA, CDR2 YSYEKL. V dropped 6 bases and J dropped 5 bases, with 14 bases sitting between them. CDR3 sequence reads: CASSRLTLYQPQHF. The CDR3 DNA reads as TGCGCCAGCAGTCGTCTGACACTTTATCAGCCCCAGCATTTT.

V is TRBV7-2 and J is TRBJ2-7; D possibly corresponds to TRBD2 (7 bases). The V and J ends lost 3 bases and 2 bases respectively, with 11 bases between them. The CDR3 runs 14 residues. Germline V gene data show CDR1 as SGHTA and CDR2 as FQGNSA. Here the CDR3 DNA reads TGTGCCAGCAGCTTTGGCGGGGGCCCCTACGAGCAGTACTTC. This codes for CASSFGGGPYEQYF.

This clone has a handful of counts. V is TRBV6-5 and J is TRBJ1-2; 8 nucleotides line up with TRBD1. CDR1 is MNHEY and CDR2 is SVGAGI in the germline V gene. This CDR3 is built from 15 residues. V shed 6 bases, J shed 2 bases, and the junction held 8 bases outside the gene matches. CDR3 in DNA: TGTGCCAGCAGCTCACCTCGACAGGGGAACTATGGCTACACCTTC. It yields the protein CASSSPRQGNYGYTF.

The table lists this clone with a count of one. The CDR3 DNA follows: TGTGCCACCGCCCCACAGGGAACTTTAATCACCGGGGAGCTGTTTTTT. Residues: CATAPQGTLITGELFF. This chain links TRBV5-6 with TRBJ2-2; TRBD1 is a possible D gene (6 bases). The V and J ends lost 9 bases and 4 bases respectively, with 22 bases between them. Per germline, CDR1 SGHDT and CDR2 YYEEEE. This CDR3 is 16 amino acids long.

In its sample, this clone was seen a few times. J is TRBJ1-4 and V is TRBV5-1; D might be TRBD1 (5 bases). The germline V and J ends were trimmed by 4 bases and 5 bases, with 24 bases remaining between them. The CDR3 has 18 residues. Germline assignment: CDR1 SGHRS and CDR2 YFSETQ. CDR3 in DNA: TGCGCCAGCAGCACGGGCCCCGGACACAACCGCGTAAATGAAAAACTGTTTTTT. Translated: CASSTGPGHNRVNEKLFF.

This clone was counted a single time. V is TRBV27 and J is TRBJ2-1, with 8 bases identical to TRBD2. The CDR3 contains 17 residues. V shed 3 bases, J shed 0 bases, and the junction held 7 bases outside the gene matches. From germline, CDR1 is MNHEY and CDR2 SMNVEV (reference sequence). The CDR3 sequence is CASSLASGGISYNEQFF. The CDR3 DNA reads as TGTGCCAGCAGTTTGGCGAGCGGGGGTATCTCCTACAATGAGCAGTTCTTC.